Listed here are 2 T cell receptor beta chains from one sample, sequenced in a study of cytomegalovirus exposure and HLA in healthy donors. Libraries were prepared by immunoSEQ multiplex PCR; TCRdb keeps only in-frame clonotypes and omits some of them. The sample contains 150,000 to 200,000 clones, around 90% of which appear only once. Source material: PBMCs. The receptors stem from a man aged 18 to 30 in good health and CMV-seronegative.

The rearrangement joins TRBV4-2 to TRBJ2-3; D call uncertain. This CDR3 has 15 amino acids. Germline assignment: CDR1 LGHNA and CDR2 YNFKEQ. With 4 bases removed from V and 2 bases from J, the gap between germline ends came to 13 bases. The CDR3 loop is CASSPQVPDTDTQYF. The DNA of the CDR3 is TGTGCCAGCAGCCCGCAGGTTCCGGACACAGATACGCAGTATTTT.

This chain uses TRBV4-3 with TRBJ2-1, with D perhaps TRBD1 (5 bases). V was shortened by 0 bases and J by 4 bases, with 10 bases between the two germline ends. Germline lookup yields CDR1 LGHNA and CDR2 YSLEER. The CDR3 extends over 15 amino acids. The CDR3 coding sequence is TGCGCCAGCAGCCAAGAATGGGGCAGTTACAATGAGCAGTTCTTC. Its translation: CASSQEWGSYNEQFF.